This TCR beta chain was documented in a study of cytomegalovirus exposure and HLA in healthy donors. Primers: 60 Vbeta forward and 13 Jbeta reverse. Libraries were prepared by immunoSEQ multiplex PCR; TCRdb keeps only in-frame clonotypes and omits some of them. Of about 180,000 clones in the sample, 60% to 85% were seen once. Details on this clone: Its antigen is not known.

From germline, CDR1 is SNHLY and CDR2 FYNNEI. CDR3 length equals 14 residues. V was pared by 5 bases and J by 2 bases, with 12 bases between. Overall study results and limits: According to a later analysis, most TCR beta chains associated with CMV appeared HLA-restricted. Earlier results showed most TCR beta V segments being productive about 87% or about 30% of the time. Clonal expansion, a later analysis showed, was greater in HLA-associated TCR beta chains than in equally common others. In a later analysis, at a false discovery rate of 0.05, 16,951 TCR beta sequences matched HLA alleles.

J is TRBJ2-5 and V is TRBV2; unclear D gene. Sequencing was performed on PBMCs. This sequence was found in a man between 18 and 35 years old in good health and CMV-seronegative. The CDR3 here is CASSTQATQETQYF. The CDR3 DNA follows: TGTGCCAGCAGTACCCAGGCTACGCAAGAGACCCAGTACTTC.